The sequence of this T cell receptor beta chain was determined in a study of patients and donors after allogeneic stem cell transplantation (dated by TCRdb to 2018 to 2020). The junction shows trimming of 4 bases on V and 6 bases on J, plus 13 bases between the germline ends. CDR1 and CDR2 (ENHRY, SYGVKD) derive from the germline V gene. The CDR3 sequence holds 13 residues, the cysteine and phenylalanine included. This entry keeps only the CDR3 DNA: 39 bases, framed from base 1. Preparation of the library involved RT-PCR. This sample was sequenced with a NextSeq 550. Using fastp at Q25 and MiXCR, TCRdb reprocessed the public reads and kept productive beta chains. Every CDR3 protein is listed once, alongside the most common genes and DNA of its rows. Present in this sample are approximately 220,000 distinct CDR3 sequences, less than 50% of which were seen just once. Approximately 10% of the sample rests with the top ten.

A word on this clonotype: This receptor's antigen is unknown. Per-nucleotide qualities are absent, and no much larger clonotype sits a single base away.

This clonotype was sampled from a human donor who was either an allogeneic HSCT recipient or a stem cell or donor lymphocyte infusion donor (not recorded which). It is not recorded whose cells these are; they may come from a transplant donor. The chain uses TRBV10-3 and TRBJ2-7; the D gene could be TRBD1 or TRBD2, each one agreeing over 7 bases. What was sequenced was blood, either unsorted or a sorted T cell fraction (not recorded which). CDR3 region: CAISGQGGSEQYF. The nucleotides read TGTGCCATCAGTGGGCAGGGGGGGTCCGAGCAGTACTTC.